The rows below give T cell receptor beta chains drawn from one sample of a study of Ad26.COV2.S vaccination and SARS-CoV-2 variants. The assay was immunoSEQ multiplex PCR, and TCRdb's table has in-frame clones only and misses some. The table includes roughly 140,000 clones, 75% to 90% detected once. This specimen consisted of peripheral blood, obtained after recovery from COVID-19. All receptors derive from a human donor who had recovered from COVID-19. Both conserved end residues are part of each CDR3. Each record gives: clone size, V gene, D gene, CDR3 length, J gene, CDR3 protein, CDR3 DNA. D genes are given only for firm matches. Size tells how often a clone was seen (once, few, many) or the class of an expanded clone, and some rows leave it out.

-	TRBV15	-	13	TRBJ1-6	CATSRVIGSPLHF	TGTGCCACCAGCAGAGTCATCGGTTCACCCCTCCACTTT
-	TRBV6-2/TRBV6-3	-	14	TRBJ2-1	CASSYVQGKNEQFF	TGTGCCAGCAGTTATGTTCAGGGGAAAAATGAGCAGTTCTTC
-	TRBV2	TRBD1	14	TRBJ2-7	CASGGQEAGYEQYF	TGTGCCAGCGGGGGACAGGAAGCAGGCTACGAGCAGTACTTC
-	TRBV28	-	16	TRBJ2-7	CASSLRLTTSSYEQYF	TGTGCCAGCAGTCTGAGACTGACCACGAGCTCCTACGAGCAGTACTTC
-	TRBV2	-	13	TRBJ2-7	CASSEKTWREQYF	TGTGCCAGCAGCGAAAAGACCTGGAGAGAGCAGTACTTC
-	TRBV6-5	-	12	TRBJ1-4	CAAGVGIEKLFF	TGTGCCGCCGGTGTGGGGATCGAAAAACTGTTTTTT
-	TRBV30	-	12	TRBJ1-4	CAWGTGNEKLFF	TGTGCCTGGGGGACTGGGAATGAAAAACTGTTTTTT
-	TRBV10-2	-	14	TRBJ2-7	CASSELGLSYEQYF	TGCGCCAGCAGTGAACTCGGCCTCTCCTACGAGCAGTACTTC
-	TRBV9	-	14	TRBJ1-1	CASSVGVGSTEAFF	TGTGCCAGCAGCGTAGGTGTAGGGTCCACTGAAGCTTTCTTT
few	TRBV11-1	-	15	TRBJ2-7	CASSFRGVRSYEQYF	TGTGCCAGCAGCTTCAGAGGGGTACGATCCTACGAGCAGTACTTC
-	TRBV30	-	14	TRBJ2-3	CAWSRQASTDTQYF	TGTGCCTGGAGTCGACAGGCTAGCACAGATACGCAGTATTTT
-	TRBV6-2/TRBV6-3	-	15	TRBJ1-5	CASSYSMMVNQPQHF	TGTGCCAGCAGTTACTCGATGATGGTCAATCAGCCCCAGCATTTT
-	TRBV15	TRBD1	19	TRBJ1-6	CATSREPTGEKGRVSPLHF	TGTGCCACCAGCAGAGAACCCACAGGGGAGAAAGGCCGCGTGTCACCCCTCCACTTT
-	TRBV19	-	14	TRBJ1-4	CASSLGGLHEKLFF	TGTGCCAGTAGTCTTGGGGGCCTTCATGAAAAACTGTTTTTT
-	TRBV7-2	-	16	TRBJ1-6	CASSYARGGAGSPLHF	TGTGCCAGCAGCTACGCCCGGGGTGGGGCAGGGTCACCCCTCCACTTT
-	TRBV5-6	-	16	TRBJ2-3	CASSLIRAGTTDTQYF	TGTGCCAGCAGCTTGATTAGAGCGGGGACAACAGATACGCAGTATTTT
-	TRBV28	-	16	TRBJ1-4	CASSEYSGTVNEKLFF	TGTGCCAGCAGTGAGTACTCCGGGACGGTGAATGAAAAACTGTTTTTT
-	TRBV3-1/TRBV3-2	-	14	TRBJ2-5	CASSPGGGQETQYF	TGTGCCAGCAGCCCCGGAGGGGGGCAAGAGACCCAGTACTTC
-	TRBV30	-	13	TRBJ1-1	CAWSVRPGTEAFF	TGTGCCTGGAGTGTACGACCGGGGACTGAAGCTTTCTTT
-	TRBV6-2/TRBV6-3	TRBD1	16	TRBJ1-6	CASSFPTGTGYSPLHF	TGTGCCAGCAGTTTCCCAACCGGGACAGGGTATTCACCCCTCCACTTT
-	TRBV5-1	-	14	TRBJ2-5	CASSLGDYQETQYF	TGCGCCAGCAGCTTGGGGGATTACCAAGAGACCCAGTACTTC
-	TRBV13	-	13	TRBJ2-7	CASSSSGGHEQYF	TGTGCCAGCAGCTCCTCCGGGGGGCACGAGCAGTACTTC
-	TRBV5-1	TRBD1	14	TRBJ2-7	CASSFGTANYEQYF	TGCGCCAGCAGCTTCGGGACAGCCAACTACGAGCAGTACTTC
-	TRBV29-1	TRBD1	14	TRBJ1-2	CSVDPGGRYDGYTF	TGCAGCGTGGACCCAGGGGGTCGGTATGATGGCTACACCTTC
-	TRBV28	-	13	TRBJ2-7	CASSLKPTYEQYF	TGTGCCAGCAGTTTGAAGCCAACCTACGAGCAGTACTTC
few	TRBV11-2	-	13	TRBJ2-7	CASSPRINYEQYF	TGTGCCAGCAGCCCTCGGATCAACTACGAGCAGTACTTC
-	TRBV28	TRBD1	10	TRBJ1-6	CASSGTGLHF	TGTGCCAGCAGTGGGACAGGACTCCACTTT
-	TRBV6-5	-	15	TRBJ1-6	CASSYSSGFNSPLHF	TGTGCCAGCAGTTACTCGTCCGGGTTTAATTCACCCCTCCACTTT
many	TRBV5-1	TRBD2	16	TRBJ2-5	CASSLEPSGGWETQYF	TGCGCCAGCAGCTTGGAGCCTAGCGGGGGCTGGGAGACCCAGTACTTC
-	TRBV18	TRBD1	13	TRBJ2-1	CASSLDRVDEQFF	TGTGCCAGCTCCCTGGACAGGGTCGATGAGCAGTTCTTC
-	TRBV19	-	15	TRBJ1-2	CASSTEGSAIYGYTF	TGTGCCAGTAGTACCGAGGGAAGTGCTATCTATGGCTACACCTTC
few	TRBV7-6	TRBD1	16	TRBJ1-3	CASSPQAGQDGNTIYF	TGTGCCAGCAGCCCCCAGGCGGGACAGGACGGAAACACCATATATTTT
-	TRBV19	TRBD1	14	TRBJ1-1	CASSSARETGGAFF	TGTGCCAGTAGCTCCGCCCGAGAAACAGGGGGAGCTTTCTTT
-	TRBV19	TRBD1	13	TRBJ2-7	CASSNRGVDEQYF	TGTGCCAGTAGTAACAGGGGGGTGGACGAGCAGTACTTC
-	TRBV9	-	12	TRBJ2-2	CASSVAAGELFF	TGTGCCAGCAGCGTAGCGGCCGGGGAGCTGTTTTTT
-	TRBV28	-	11	TRBJ1-6	CASSSKAPLHF	TGTGCCAGCAGTTCAAAGGCGCCCCTCCACTTT
-	TRBV5-4	TRBD2	15	TRBJ2-2	CASSPGLAITGELFF	TGTGCCAGCAGTCCGGGACTAGCGATCACCGGGGAGCTGTTTTTT
-	TRBV5-5	-	13	TRBJ1-2	CASSFIRQAGYTF	TGTGCCAGCAGCTTCATCAGGCAGGCTGGCTACACCTTC
once	TRBV29-1	TRBD1	13	TRBJ2-7	CSGRTGSSYEQYF	TGCAGCGGTCGGACAGGGAGCTCCTACGAGCAGTACTTC
-	TRBV9	TRBD1	14	TRBJ1-3	CASSETGSGNTIYF	TGTGCCAGCAGCGAGACAGGGTCCGGAAACACCATATATTTT
-	TRBV5-1	-	13	TRBJ2-7	CASSPDSQYEQYF	TGCGCCAGCAGCCCCGACAGCCAGTACGAGCAGTACTTC
-	TRBV28	TRBD1	13	TRBJ2-7	CASSPGQGERQYF	TGTGCCAGCAGTCCCGGACAGGGAGAGAGGCAGTACTTC
-	TRBV5-4	-	13	TRBJ1-1	CASSLNAHTEAFF	TGTGCCAGCAGCTTGAACGCCCACACTGAAGCTTTCTTT
-	TRBV28	-	14	TRBJ2-3	CASTALVGDNTQYF	TGTGCCAGCACTGCATTGGTGGGGGATAATACGCAGTATTTT
-	TRBV18	TRBD2	16	TRBJ2-1	CASSPRTSGGPLEQFF	TGTGCCAGCTCACCCCGGACTAGCGGGGGCCCTTTGGAGCAGTTCTTC
once	TRBV4-1	-	18	TRBJ1-5	CASSQREPTDYSNQPQHF	TGCGCCAGCAGCCAACGAGAGCCAACGGACTATAGCAATCAGCCCCAGCATTTT
-	TRBV12-3/TRBV12-4	-	13	TRBJ2-3	CASRASRSDTQYF	TGTGCCAGCAGGGCCAGCCGATCAGATACGCAGTATTTT
-	TRBV2	TRBD2	14	TRBJ2-7	CASTVVAGAYEQYF	TGTGCCAGCACTGTAGTAGCGGGGGCCTACGAGCAGTACTTC
-	TRBV4-3	-	18	TRBJ1-2	CASSQEQWTETANYGYTF	TGCGCCAGCAGCCAAGAACAGTGGACAGAAACAGCTAACTATGGCTACACCTTC
few	TRBV6-5	-	14	TRBJ1-1	CASIRQARYNEAFF	TGTGCCAGCATACGACAGGCGCGGTACAATGAAGCTTTCTTT
-	TRBV2	TRBD1	16	TRBJ1-2	CASSELPGQGYYGYTF	TGTGCCAGCAGTGAACTACCGGGACAGGGATACTATGGCTACACCTTC
once	TRBV19	-	17	TRBJ1-5	CASSIDSPPYSNQPQHF	TGTGCCAGTAGTATAGATTCGCCGCCTTATAGCAATCAGCCCCAGCATTTT
-	TRBV5-1	-	14	TRBJ2-3	CASKTVESTDTQYF	TGCGCCAGCAAGACAGTCGAGTCCACAGATACGCAGTATTTT
-	TRBV7-9	TRBD1	15	TRBJ2-6	CASSPTGAGANVLTF	TGTGCCAGCAGCCCCACAGGGGCTGGGGCCAACGTCCTGACTTTC
-	TRBV28	TRBD2	18	TRBJ2-2	CATQENRAGGVDTGELFF	TGTGCCACCCAAGAAAATCGGGCGGGGGGTGTGGACACCGGGGAGCTGTTTTTT
-	TRBV10-3	TRBD1	14	TRBJ2-7	CAINPGQSSYEQYF	TGTGCCATCAATCCGGGACAGAGCTCCTACGAGCAGTACTTC
-	TRBV5-1	TRBD1	13	TRBJ1-2	CASSFTGVDGYTF	TGCGCCAGCAGCTTTACAGGGGTAGACGGCTACACCTTC
-	TRBV6-5	-	12	TRBJ1-2	CASSSSGDGYTF	TGTGCCAGCAGTTCCTCAGGGGATGGCTACACCTTC